This paragraph reports one T cell receptor beta chain. The data originate from a study of CD8+ T cells in alopecia areata. The treatment was: oral pan-JAK inhibitor, 5-10 mg twice daily. Lesional scalp punch biopsies and peripheral blood were collected from alopecia areata patients. Germline loops: CDR1 SGHDN, CDR2 FVKESK. The CDR3 runs 14 residues. Trimming left V 1 base short and J 7 bases short, with 14 bases between. The sequencing template was cDNA reverse transcribed from extracted RNA. Here immunoSEQ multiplex PCR was the method, and the copy in TCRdb shows in-frame clones only, minus some. The table includes 3,500 to 4,500 clones, roughly 60% detected once.

J is TRBJ2-7 and V is TRBV14, with D possibly called TRBD1 or TRBD2 (6 bases each). This clonotype was sampled from a human donor with alopecia areata. The sequenced sample was skin, obtained at week 4, from a patient treated with tofacitinib. CDR3 DNA: TGTGCCAGCAGCCAAGTTAGGGGGGCAGGAGAGCAGTACTTC. The encoded protein is CASSQVRGAGEQYF.